One sample yielded the 28 T cell receptor beta chains listed below, sequenced in a study of radiotherapy plus CTLA-4 blockade in lung cancer. The repertoire was sequenced with immunoSEQ multiplex PCR; TCRdb's copy has only in-frame clones and lacks some. The table includes tens of thousands of clones, about three quarters detected once. Specimen: peripheral blood, collected from a patient treated with radiotherapy plus ipilimumab. These receptors were collected from a human donor with non-small cell lung cancer who had stable disease on radiotherapy plus ipilimumab.

CDR3 loop: CAISGAGVSGNTIYF. As DNA, the CDR3 is TGTGCCATCAGTGGGGCAGGGGTCTCTGGAAACACCATATATTTT. V gene TRBV10-3 combines with J gene TRBJ1-3; D may be TRBD1 (6 bases). Germline-derived CDR1 and CDR2 are ENHRY and SYGVKD. V was cut by 4 bases and J by 0 bases, with 10 bases left in between. The CDR3 length is 15 residues.

The rearrangement uses TRBV7-8 and TRBJ2-1, with 11 nucleotides matching TRBD2. CDR3 length: 22 residues. V was pared by 4 bases and J by 3 bases, with 23 bases of the junction left unmatched. Germline-derived CDR1 and CDR2 are SGHVS and FQNEAQ. The CDR3, as DNA: TGTGCCAGCAGCTACGCCGAGCTAGCGGGAGGTACCGGGCAAAGCGGCTACAATGAGCAGTTCTTC. Its protein product is CASSYAELAGGTGQSGYNEQFF. The full variable domain, in which reference TRBV7-8 and TRBJ2-1 provide the parts outside the CDR3, is GAGVSQSPRYKVAKRGQDVALRCDPISGHVSLFWYQQALGQGPEFLTYFQNEAQLDKSGLPSDRFFAERPEGSVSTLKIQRTQQEDSAVYLCASSYAELAGGTGQSGYNEQFFGPGTRLTVL.

CDR3 residues: CASRLVPSHKTGGKEKLFF. CDR3 coding DNA: TGTGCAAGTCGCTTAGTCCCGTCGCACAAGACAGGGGGGAAGGAAAAACTGTTTTTT. This chain uses TRBV12-2 with TRBJ1-4; TRBD1 is taken as the D call from the table, unchecked against the DNA. TRBV12-2 is classified as a pseudogene. This CDR3 is 19 amino acids long.

This chain uses TRBV28 with TRBJ2-7; D ambiguous. Germline V CDR1 and CDR2: MDHEN, SYDVKM. Trimming removed 2 bases at V and 6 bases at J, with 8 bases between. The CDR3 has 12 residues. This chain's CDR3 is CASSLVSAEQYF. The CDR3 DNA is TGTGCCAGCAGTTTAGTTTCGGCCGAGCAGTACTTC.

The V call is TRBV11-3, the J call TRBJ2-1, with a possible D match to TRBD2 (6 bases). The CDR3 consists of 12 residues. The ends were cut back, 2 bases at V and 10 bases at J, with 9 bases in the middle. Germline V lookup: CDR1 SGHNT, CDR2 YENEEA. The CDR3 reads CASSLSLAEQFF. Here the CDR3 DNA reads TGTGCCAGCAGCTTATCGCTAGCGGAGCAGTTCTTC.

In this sample, this clone turned up a few times. The chain recombines TRBV27 with TRBJ2-7; tentatively, D is TRBD2 (6 bases). Germline values: CDR1 MNHEY, CDR2 SMNVEV (reference sequence). Deletions cut 5 bases from V and 0 bases from J, with 11 bases between. There are 14 residues in the CDR3. This CDR3 reads CASSPRGLSYEQYF. DNA of the CDR3: TGTGCCAGCAGTCCGCGGGGCCTCTCCTACGAGCAGTACTTC.

The rearrangement uses TRBV11-3 and TRBJ2-3; D ambiguous. CDR1 is SGHNT and CDR2 is YENEEA in the germline V gene. Trimming removed 5 bases at V and 2 bases at J, with 11 bases between. The CDR3 extends over 14 amino acids. Here the CDR3 reads CASSGRLNTDTQYF. The DNA of the CDR3 is TGTGCCAGCAGCGGGCGACTGAACACAGATACGCAGTATTTT.

The rearrangement links TRBV6-1 to TRBJ2-3, with TRBD2 matching 7 bases. Trimming at V came to 10 bases and at J to 3 bases, leaving 4 bases not matched to a gene. The CDR3 contains 12 residues. The germline V gene has CDR1 MNHNS and CDR2 SASEGT. The CDR3 spells CATDGGTDTQYF. DNA of the CDR3: TGTGCCACCGACGGGGGGACAGATACGCAGTATTTT.

This sequence joins TRBV29-1 and TRBJ2-5; D may match TRBD1 or TRBD2 (5 bases each). CDR3 size: 16 residues. The germline CDR1 and CDR2 sequences are SQVTM and ANQGSEA. The V end was cut by 3 bases, the J end by 5 bases, with 22 bases between. CDR3 nucleotides: TGCAGCGTTGAGTCCCCGCTCCAGGGACGGGGCGAGACCCAGTACTTC. This codes for CSVESPLQGRGETQYF.

The chain employs TRBV20-1 and TRBJ1-1; D uncertain. CDR1 and CDR2 (germline): DFQATT, SNEGSKA (reference sequence). This CDR3 is built from 11 residues. Trimming stripped 6 bases from V and 3 bases from J, with 8 bases between. Here the CDR3 reads CSAGRDTEAFF. The DNA for the CDR3 is TGCAGTGCGGGGAGGGACACTGAAGCTTTCTTT.

V gene TRBV29-1 combines with J gene TRBJ2-3; D is perhaps TRBD1 or TRBD2 (5 bases each). Germline V lookup: CDR1 SQVTM, CDR2 ANQGSEA. The CDR3 is 14 amino acids. Trimming left V 2 bases short and J 1 base short, with 10 bases between. The CDR3 region is CSVELARGTDTQYF. In DNA, the CDR3 is TGCAGCGTTGAACTAGCCAGGGGCACAGATACGCAGTATTTT.

This chain joins TRBV9 and TRBJ2-2; TRBD2 matches at 12 bases. CDR1 is SGDLS, CDR2 YYNGEE, per germline. CDR3 length: 15 residues. J was trimmed by 7 bases and V by 3 bases; bases with no gene match: 4. The CDR3 DNA follows: TGTGCCAGCAGCGACCGGACTAGCGGGGTCGGGGAGCTGTTTTTT. It yields the protein CASSDRTSGVGELFF. Together with reference TRBV9 and TRBJ2-2, the CDR3 gives the full variable domain: DSGVTQTPKHLITATGQRVTLRCSPRSGDLSVYWYQQSLDQGLQFLIQYYNGEERAKGNILERFSAQQFPDLHSELNLSSLELGDSALYFCASSDRTSGVGELFFGEGSRLTVL.

V is TRBV28 and J is TRBJ2-3; 8 bases are shared with TRBD2. Germline CDR1 reads MDHEN; CDR2 reads SYDVKM. V was clipped by 6 bases and J by 4 bases; unmatched bases: 9. The CDR3 runs to 15 residues. CDR3: CASRGAGALSDTQYF. The CDR3 coding sequence is TGTGCCAGCAGGGGAGCGGGAGCGTTATCAGATACGCAGTATTTT.

The chain is built from TRBV5-6 and TRBJ2-5, with D tentatively TRBD1 (5 bases). Germline values: CDR1 SGHDT, CDR2 YYEEEE. The V end was cut by 4 bases, the J end by 2 bases, with 9 bases between. This CDR3 has 13 amino acids. The CDR3 nucleotides are TGTGCCAGCAGCCAAGACAGTCAAGAGACCCAGTACTTC. Amino acid sequence: CASSQDSQETQYF.

The V gene is TRBV6-5, the J gene TRBJ2-2; unclear D gene. CDR3 length: 12 residues. Germline V gene lookup returns CDR1 MNHEY and CDR2 SVGAGI. Trimming stripped 6 bases from V and 7 bases from J, with 9 bases between. The CDR3 region has the DNA TGTGCCAGCAGCTCCTCTCGCGGGGAGCTGTTTTTT. Its protein product is CASSSSRGELFF.

The chain links TRBV18 to TRBJ2-3, with a tentative D call TRBD1 (7 bases). Per the germline V gene, CDR1 is KGHSH and CDR2 is LQKENI. This CDR3 has 16 residues. The V end was cut by 0 bases, the J end by 7 bases, with 17 bases between. This CDR3 is CASSPPRGAQSNTQYF. The CDR3 DNA reads TGTGCCAGCTCACCACCCAGGGGGGCCCAGTCGAATACGCAGTATTTT.

The chain employs TRBV5-8 and TRBJ2-7, with 8 bases matching TRBD1. J gave up 5 bases and V 4 bases, and 8 bases lay outside the gene matches. Germline lookup yields CDR1 SGHTS and CDR2 YDEGEE. This CDR3 spans 14 amino acids. CDR3 coding DNA: TGTGCCAGCAGCAAGAAGGACAGGGCCCACGAGCAGTACTTC. Residues: CASSKKDRAHEQYF. Variable domain in full (rest from reference TRBV5-8 and TRBJ2-7): EAGVTQSPTHLIKTRGQQATLRCSPISGHTSVYWYQQALGLGLQFLLWYDEGEERNRGNFPPRFSGRQFPNYSSELNVNALELEDSALYLCASSKKDRAHEQYFGPGTRLTVT.

The CDR3 sequence is CASRGRTGELFF. For the CDR3, the DNA is TGTGCCAGCAGAGGACGCACCGGGGAGCTGTTTTTT. The chain has TRBV11-2 and TRBJ2-2; no reliable D call. Trimming took off 6 bases at V and 4 bases at J, with 6 bases between the two ends. CDR3 size: 12 residues. CDR1 is SGHAT and CDR2 is FQNNGV in the germline V gene.

This clone was seen only once. This sequence joins TRBV7-2 and TRBJ2-2; 7 positions agree with TRBD2. This CDR3 is built from 17 residues. V shed 5 bases and J 0 bases; nucleotides not matched to a gene: 9. CDR1 and CDR2 from the germline V gene are SGHTA and FQGNSA. The CDR3 region has the DNA TGTGCCAGCAGCCTCGACTGGCTAGCGGCGAACACCGGGGAGCTGTTTTTT. Translated, it gives CASSLDWLAANTGELFF.

The J gene is TRBJ2-5, the V gene TRBV5-1, with TRBD2 matching over 14 bases. There are 16 residues in the CDR3. Looked up from germline, CDR1 is SGHRS and CDR2 is YFSETQ. With 0 bases clipped from V and 2 bases from J, the junction kept 0 bases outside the gene matches. CDR3 in DNA: TGCGCCAGCAGCTTGGGACTAGCGGGAGGGCAAGAGACCCAGTACTTC. This encodes CASSLGLAGGQETQYF.

The chain is built from TRBV5-1 and TRBJ1-4, with D tentatively TRBD1 (5 bases). Looked up from germline, CDR1 is SGHRS and CDR2 is YFSETQ. V was shortened by 0 bases and J by 8 bases, with 8 bases between the two germline ends. CDR3 size: 13 residues. CDR3 region: CASSLARGEKLFF. CDR3 sequence (DNA): TGCGCCAGCAGCTTGGCACGGGGGGAAAAACTGTTTTTT.

This clone has just one count. The gene calls are TRBV6-1 and TRBJ2-7, with 9 bases fitting TRBD1. V was clipped by 4 bases and J by 2 bases; unmatched bases: 3. CDR3 size: 14 residues. Germline V lookup: CDR1 MNHNS, CDR2 SASEGT. CDR3 nucleotide sequence: TGTGCCAGCAGTGTGGGACAGGGCGCCTACGAGCAGTACTTC. It encodes CASSVGQGAYEQYF.

This sequence joins TRBV6-5 and TRBJ1-5, with D possibly being TRBD1 (5 bases). V was clipped by 6 bases and J by 0 bases, with 12 bases between them. The CDR3 contains 15 residues. CDR1 and CDR2 (germline): MNHEY, SVGAGI. The CDR3 here is CASSLGLNSNQPQHF. DNA of the CDR3: TGTGCCAGCAGCCTGGGACTCAATAGCAATCAGCCCCAGCATTTT.

The chain uses TRBV4-3 and TRBJ1-3; 8 bases agree with TRBD1. CDR1 is LGHNA, CDR2 YSLEER, per germline. The CDR3 loop spans 16 amino acids. V dropped 0 bases and J dropped 5; count of bases not matched to a gene: 6. DNA for the CDR3: TGCGCCAGCAGCCAAGATTTGCGGACAGGGAGAAACACCATATATTTT. Translating it yields CASSQDLRTGRNTIYF.

The chain links TRBV6-1 to TRBJ2-7, with unresolved D. V lost 7 bases, J lost 0 bases, and 13 bases lay in between. The germline gives CDR1 MNHNS, CDR2 SASEGT. The CDR3 runs 14 residues. CDR3 sequence: CASKTVGSSYEQYF. The DNA of the CDR3 is TGTGCCAGCAAAACAGTCGGTAGCTCCTACGAGCAGTACTTC.

The chain carries TRBV5-6 and TRBJ2-3; no firm D call. CDR1 is SGHDT, CDR2 YYEEEE, per germline. The V end was cut by 4 bases, the J end by 4 bases, with 16 bases between. The CDR3 runs to 15 residues. CDR3 sequence (DNA): TGTGCCAGCAGCGCCCGCATGCCCCGTTCAGATACGCAGTATTTT. Its protein product is CASSARMPRSDTQYF.

Remarks on this clone: The junction differs from germline at one of its ends, possibly a read error. The chain carries TRBV5-1 and TRBJ1-1, with D possibly matching TRBD1 (5 bases). The CDR3 runs to 17 residues. From germline, CDR1 is SGHRS and CDR2 YFSETQ. DNA of the CDR3: TGCGCCCGCAGCCCGGCAGCCGGGGGGGGAATGAACACTGAAGCTTTCTTT. Its protein product is CARSPAAGGGMNTEAFF.

This chain links TRBV5-6 with TRBJ1-2; D might be TRBD1 (6 bases). Germline V gene lookup returns CDR1 SGHDT and CDR2 YYEEEE. V lost 4 bases and J lost 6, with 13 bases in between. The CDR3 runs 13 residues. CDR3 residues: CASSDSQGNGYTF. CDR3 coding DNA: TGTGCCAGCAGCGATAGCCAGGGGAATGGCTACACCTTC.